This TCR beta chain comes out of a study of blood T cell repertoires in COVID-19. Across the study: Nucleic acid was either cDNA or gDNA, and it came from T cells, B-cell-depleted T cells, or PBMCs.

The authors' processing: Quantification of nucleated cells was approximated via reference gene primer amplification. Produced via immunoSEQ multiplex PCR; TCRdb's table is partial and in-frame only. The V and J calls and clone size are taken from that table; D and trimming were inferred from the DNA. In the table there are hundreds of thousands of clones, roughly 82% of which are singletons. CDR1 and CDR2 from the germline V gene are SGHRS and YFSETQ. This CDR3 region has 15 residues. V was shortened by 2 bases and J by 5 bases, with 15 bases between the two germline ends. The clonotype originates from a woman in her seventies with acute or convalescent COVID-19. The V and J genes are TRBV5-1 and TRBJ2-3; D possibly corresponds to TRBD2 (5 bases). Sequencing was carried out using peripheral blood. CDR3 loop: CASSFEVSRGDTQYF. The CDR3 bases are TGCGCCAGCAGCTTTGAGGTTAGCCGGGGAGATACGCAGTATTTT.